This TCR beta chain was captured by sequencing in a study of blood T cell repertoires in COVID-19. The wider study: Sites in the United States, Italy and Spain provided acute and convalescent COVID-19 samples. PBMCs, B-cell-depleted T cells, or T cells provided the cDNA or gDNA that made up the material.

The germline gives CDR1 SGHTA, CDR2 FQGTGA. There are 15 residues in the CDR3. V gave up 5 bases and J gave up 3 bases, with 14 bases separating them. In the original workflow: How many nucleated cells were present was estimated from reference gene primer amplification. This table comes from immunoSEQ multiplex PCR, and its TCRdb copy is limited to in-frame clones, with some not included. The V and J calls and clone size come from that table; D and trimming were worked out from the DNA. Among over 100,000 clones listed, 75% to 90% were seen once. The specimen sequenced was peripheral blood. The clonotype was recovered from a woman in her forties or fifties with acute or convalescent COVID-19. The chain has TRBV7-3 and TRBJ1-3; a possible D gene is TRBD1 (5 bases). The CDR3 is CASSTPGKGGNTIYF. CDR3 coding DNA: TGTGCCAGCAGCACCCCAGGGAAGGGTGGAAACACCATATATTTT.